Given below is one T cell receptor beta chain in context. Its antigen is still unknown. The sample belongs to a study of T cell clonotyping in hematopoietic cell transplantation. Study-wide results and caveats: At the given depth, recipient repertoires were over 97% de novo clonotypes. Higher Inverse Simpson Index values in graft donor and pretransplant recipient predicted broader posttransplant TCR diversity.

The assay was immunoSEQ multiplex PCR, and TCRdb's table has in-frame clones only and misses some. The repertoire holds tens of thousands of clones, with about 96% as singletons. Time point reported: recipient sample about 28 days before transplant, after cytoreduction. CDR3 length: 15 residues. Trimming pared 0 bases from V and 1 base from J, leaving 11 bases between. Germline values: CDR1 SGHRS, CDR2 YFSETQ. The chain employs TRBV5-1 and TRBJ2-7; D not resolved. The sample was peripheral blood mononuclear cells, taken before stem cell transplant. This TCR derives from a woman aged 45-65 years with acute myeloid leukemia. Some clones in this sample may be carry-over from other donors' samples. The CDR3 sequence is CASSLVNIFSYEQYF. The CDR3 nucleotides read TGCGCCAGCAGCTTGGTTAACATTTTTTCCTACGAGCAGTACTTC. Complete variable domain (other parts from reference TRBV5-1 and TRBJ2-7): KAGVTQTPRYLIKTRGQQVTLSCSPISGHRSVSWYQQTPGQGLQFLFEYFSETQRNKGNFPGRFSGRQFSNSRSEMNVSTLELGDSALYLCASSLVNIFSYEQYFGPGTRLTVT.